These 5 T cell receptor beta chains came from one sample sequenced in a study of T cells in localized non-small cell lung cancer. Profiled with immunoSEQ multiplex PCR; TCRdb holds only in-frame clones, not every one. The sample comprises roughly 19,000 clones, around 87% of which are singletons, and 10% to 15% rests with the top ten. Here the sequenced sample was PBMCs, taken before any cancer treatment. These receptor sequences come from a man aged 35-69 years with stage II squamous cell lung carcinoma.

The gene calls are TRBV4-2 and TRBJ2-3; TRBD1 matches at 11 bases. V was pared by 3 bases and J by 5 bases, with 7 bases of the junction left unmatched. The germline V gene has CDR1 LGHNA and CDR2 YNFKEQ. This CDR3 region has 16 residues. The CDR3 loop reads CASSQLGQGAQDTQYF. In DNA, the CDR3 is TGTGCCAGCAGCCAGCTAGGACAGGGGGCGCAAGATACGCAGTATTTT.

The J gene is TRBJ1-3, the V gene TRBV5-1, with a possible D match to TRBD1 (6 bases). With 4 bases removed from V and 0 bases from J, the gap between germline ends came to 17 bases. The CDR3 extends over 17 amino acids. Looked up from germline, CDR1 is SGHRS and CDR2 is YFSETQ. The CDR3 region is CASSIGQTRYSGNTIYF. The CDR3 nucleotides read TGCGCCAGCAGCATAGGACAGACTCGTTACTCTGGAAACACCATATATTTT. Complete variable domain (other parts from reference TRBV5-1 and TRBJ1-3): KAGVTQTPRYLIKTRGQQVTLSCSPISGHRSVSWYQQTPGQGLQFLFEYFSETQRNKGNFPGRFSGRQFSNSRSEMNVSTLELGDSALYLCASSIGQTRYSGNTIYFGEGSWLTVV.

The rearrangement links TRBV29-1 to TRBJ1-2, with 8 bases matching TRBD1. The CDR3 sequence is 13 residues long. The germline gives CDR1 SQVTM, CDR2 ANQGSEA. The V segment lost 7 bases and the J segment 6 bases; nucleotides outside the gene matches: 10. The CDR3 nucleotides read TGCAGCGCAACTGGACAGGGAAAGGATGGCTACACCTTC. Translation: CSATGQGKDGYTF.

The V gene is TRBV7-9, the J gene TRBJ2-2; D unclear. Germline CDR1 and CDR2: SEHNR and FQNEAQ (reference sequence). This CDR3 has 18 amino acids. V shed 4 bases and J shed 2 bases, with 20 bases lying between them. CDR3 sequence reads: CASSYPPLTSINTGELFF. In DNA, the CDR3 is TGTGCCAGCAGCTACCCCCCCCTGACCTCGATAAACACCGGGGAGCTGTTTTTT.

The J gene is TRBJ2-5, the V gene TRBV2; perhaps D is TRBD1 or TRBD2 (5 bases each). V was shortened by 7 bases and J by 2 bases, with 14 bases between the two germline ends. The CDR3 covers 14 residues. Germline V gene data show CDR1 as SNHLY and CDR2 as FYNNEI. DNA of the CDR3: TGTGCCAGCAAAGAGGGACGGACTCAAGAGACCCAGTACTTC. It encodes CASKEGRTQETQYF.